A selection of T cell receptor beta chains follows, all from one sample in a study of human T cells and chemical hapten exposure. MiXCR, run by TCRdb on the RACE reads, gives a single entry per CDR3 protein. The table includes roughly 43,000 distinct CDR3 sequences, more than 9% detected once. The sample was whole blood, taken in connection with sensitization to the hapten diphenylcyclopropenone (DPC). The source is a woman aged 25 to 39 with alopecia areata. Some clones in this sample may be carry-over from other donors' samples. Each CDR3 is given with its conserved first and last residue. D genes are given only for firm matches. Clone size appears in some rows only: once, few, many, or a class for an expanded clone.

>TRBV4-2|NA|NA|TRBJ1-2
CASSEVDNYGYTF
TGTGCCAGCAGCGAAGTAGATAACTATGGCTACACCTTC
>TRBV5-1|few|NA|TRBJ2-3
CASSLALQGGTDTQYF
TGCGCCAGCAGCTTGGCCTTACAGGGAGGCACAGATACGCAGTATTTT
>TRBV20-1|few|NA|TRBJ2-3
CSARQGTTPTDTQYF
TGCAGTGCTAGACAGGGGACTACCCCCACAGATACGCAGTATTTT
>TRBV11-2|many|TRBD2|TRBJ2-5
CASSLEIPGLGEQETQYF
TGTGCCAGCAGCTTAGAGATACCGGGACTAGGCGAACAAGAGACCCAGTACTTC
>TRBV20-1|many|TRBD2|TRBJ2-7
CSARDLGGIYEQYF
TGCAGTGCTAGAGATCTGGGAGGGATTTACGAGCAGTACTTC
>TRBV2|many|NA|TRBJ2-2
CASQLTNTGELFF
TGTGCCAGCCAACTAACGAACACCGGGGAGCTGTTTTTT
>TRBV3-1|NA|NA|TRBJ1-6
CASSQGASVALHF
TGTGCCAGCAGCCAAGGGGCATCCGTGGCCCTCCACTTT
>TRBV28|NA|NA|TRBJ1-5
CASSSGFQPQHF
TGTGCCAGCAGTTCAGGGTTTCAGCCCCAGCATTTT
>TRBV4-3|many|NA|TRBJ1-1
CASSQETDMNTEAFF
TGCGCCAGCAGCCAAGAGACGGATATGAACACTGAAGCTTTCTTT
>TRBV7-9|many|TRBD1|TRBJ2-7
CASSLWTGGLSSYEQYF
TGTGCCAGCAGCTTATGGACAGGGGGTTTGAGCTCCTACGAGCAGTACTTC
>TRBV4-3|NA|TRBD1|TRBJ2-7
CASSQDYGTGSSEQYF
TGCGCCAGCAGCCAAGATTACGGGACAGGGAGCTCCGAGCAGTACTTC
>TRBV18|many|NA|TRBJ1-1
CASSPTAARGSTEAFF
TGTGCCAGCTCACCGACTGCTGCTAGGGGAAGCACTGAAGCTTTCTTT
>TRBV2|many|NA|TRBJ1-5
CASSELDPYQPQHF
TGTGCCAGCAGTGAATTGGACCCCTATCAGCCCCAGCATTTT
>TRBV6-5|NA|NA|TRBJ2-2
CASSDGQLNTGELFF
TGTGCCAGCAGCGATGGACAGTTGAACACCGGGGAGCTGTTTTTT
>TRBV7-8|NA|NA|TRBJ2-7
CASSLARFYEQYF
TGTGCCAGCAGCTTAGCACGGTTTTACGAGCAGTACTTC
>TRBV12-3/TRBV12-4|few|TRBD2|TRBJ2-5
CASSFTGRLAGVETQYF
TGTGCCAGCAGTTTCACTGGGAGACTAGCGGGGGTAGAGACCCAGTACTTC
>TRBV6-6|NA|NA|TRBJ1-3
CASSYNHRAGNTIYF
TGTGCCAGCAGTTACAACCACAGGGCTGGAAACACCATATATTTT
>TRBV12-3/TRBV12-4|few|NA|TRBJ1-2
CASSLQEKGGYTF
TGTGCCAGCAGTTTGCAGGAAAAAGGGGGCTACACCTTC
>TRBV24-1|many|NA|TRBJ2-2
CATSDSTAEFTGELFF
TGTGCCACCAGTGATTCCACAGCGGAATTCACCGGGGAGCTGTTTTTT
>TRBV7-6|NA|TRBD2|TRBJ2-1
CASSVTSGGGGEQFF
TGTGCCAGCAGCGTAACTAGCGGTGGAGGTGGAGAGCAGTTCTTC
>TRBV29-1|NA|NA|TRBJ2-7
CSTKENPYLEQYF
TGCAGCACGAAGGAAAATCCCTATTTGGAGCAGTACTTC
>TRBV4-2|NA|NA|TRBJ2-7
CASSQDADSSYEQYF
TGTGCCAGCAGCCAAGATGCGGACAGTTCCTACGAGCAGTACTTC
>TRBV11-1|many|NA|TRBJ2-3
CASSRGQTDTQYF
TGTGCCAGCAGCCGAGGGCAAACAGATACGCAGTATTTT
>TRBV7-8|NA|TRBD2|TRBJ2-1
CASSLVSGGASSSYNEQFF
TGTGCCAGCAGCTTAGTTAGCGGGGGGGCCTCATCATCGTACAATGAGCAGTTCTTC
>TRBV12-3/TRBV12-4|few|TRBD2|TRBJ2-1
CASSFGGGGYNEQFF
TGTGCCAGCAGTTTTGGCGGGGGAGGCTACAATGAGCAGTTCTTC
>TRBV3-1|many|NA|TRBJ1-2
CASSRTRTETNYGYTF
TGTGCCAGCAGCCGAACAAGGACAGAAACTAACTATGGCTACACCTTC
>TRBV28|NA|NA|TRBJ2-7
CASREGGPPYEQYF
TGTGCCAGCAGGGAGGGGGGACCGCCCTACGAGCAGTACTTC
>TRBV19|NA|NA|TRBJ1-5
CASRRRQGYSNQPQHF
TGTGCCAGTAGGCGGCGGCAGGGCTATAGCAATCAGCCCCAGCATTTT
>TRBV7-9|NA|NA|TRBJ1-1
CASLEGMNTEAFF
TGTGCCAGTCTGGAGGGCATGAACACTGAAGCTTTCTTT
>TRBV2|NA|NA|TRBJ2-2
CASSDDLQGAGELFF
TGTGCCAGCAGTGACGATCTACAGGGCGCCGGGGAGCTGTTTTTT
>TRBV28|NA|NA|TRBJ1-2
CASSFDRLNYGYTF
TGTGCCAGCAGTTTCGACAGGTTAAACTATGGCTACACCTTC
>TRBV29-1|NA|NA|TRBJ2-7
CSVGLRQPHYEQYF
TGCAGCGTTGGGCTTAGGCAGCCGCACTACGAGCAGTACTTC
>TRBV11-1|once|NA|TRBJ1-2
CASSSTPYYGYTF
TGTGCCAGCAGCTCGACTCCTTACTATGGCTACACCTTC
>TRBV28|NA|TRBD2|TRBJ2-3
CASSPTSFTLAHSTDTQYF
TGTGCCAGCAGCCCTACCTCCTTCACACTAGCGCACAGCACAGATACGCAGTATTTT
>TRBV12-3/TRBV12-4|NA|NA|TRBJ1-2
CASSLITGDNYGYTF
TGTGCCAGCAGTTTAATCACTGGGGACAACTATGGCTACACCTTC
>TRBV7-8|few|NA|TRBJ2-6
CASSQRGDRKPGANVLTF
TGTGCCAGCAGCCAAAGGGGGGACAGAAAACCTGGGGCCAACGTCCTGACTTTC
>TRBV7-3|few|TRBD1|TRBJ1-1
CASSGQGSNTEAFF
TGTGCCAGCAGCGGACAGGGGTCGAACACTGAAGCTTTCTTT
>TRBV19|few|TRBD1|TRBJ2-2
CASSDRAGTGELFF
TGTGCCAGTAGCGACAGGGCGGGCACCGGGGAGCTGTTTTTT
>TRBV4-3|few|TRBD2|TRBJ2-7
CASSQRGTSGEQYF
TGCGCCAGCAGCCAGCGGGGGACCTCCGGGGAGCAGTACTTC
>TRBV24-1|NA|NA|TRBJ2-1
CATSVAGIYNEQFF
TGTGCCACCAGTGTTGCAGGGATCTACAATGAGCAGTTCTTC